A single sample gave rise to the 7 T cell receptor beta chains below, sequenced in a study of control samples from healthy donors and cancer patients. This table comes from immunoSEQ multiplex PCR, and its TCRdb copy is limited to in-frame clones, with some not included. The sample holds under 55,000 clones, around 90% seen once. Sample: PBMCs. These receptors were taken from a woman aged 40 to 49 with head and neck cancer.

This rearrangement joins TRBV15 to TRBJ2-2, with D tentatively TRBD2 (7 bases). CDR1 is LNHNV, CDR2 YYDKDF, per germline (reference sequence). V was cut by 3 bases and J by 10 bases, with 9 bases left in between. CDR3 length equals 12 residues. CDR3 in DNA: TGTGCCACCAGCAGTCGGGGGGCGGAGCTGTTTTTT. Translating gives CATSSRGAELFF.

This sequence joins TRBV2 and TRBJ2-5; 10 bases match TRBD2. The V gene's germline CDR1 is SNHLY and CDR2 FYNNEI. V was pared by 2 bases and J by 7 bases, with 4 bases of the junction left unmatched. The CDR3 spans 14 residues. This CDR3 is CASSELAGVGTQYF. The CDR3 nucleotides read TGTGCCAGCAGTGAACTAGCGGGAGTCGGGACCCAGTACTTC.

This clone was seen more than once but under ten times. The chain employs TRBV30 and TRBJ1-6, with D possibly TRBD1 on 5 matching bases. V shed 5 bases and J shed 7 bases, with 12 bases lying between them. Germline values: CDR1 GTSNPN, CDR2 SVGIG (reference sequence). The CDR3 is 13 amino acids. The CDR3 is CAWGPSGNSPLHF. CDR3 DNA: TGTGCCTGGGGGCCCTCAGGGAATTCACCCCTCCACTTT. Combining the CDR3 with reference TRBV30 and TRBJ1-6 gives the whole variable domain SQTIHQWPATLVQPVGSPLSLECTVEGTSNPNLYWYRQAAGRGLQLLFYSVGIGQISSEVPQNLSASRPQDRQFILSSKKLLLSDSGFYLCAWGPSGNSPLHFGNGTRLTVT.

This clone was recorded once. The CDR3 is CASSPDRDPAPGTEAFF. The CDR3 DNA sequence: TGTGCCAGCAGCCCGGACAGGGACCCCGCGCCCGGCACTGAAGCTTTCTTT. The chain couples TRBV14 to TRBJ1-1, with 8 nucleotides matching TRBD1. The CDR3 is 17 residues long. Per the germline V gene, CDR1 is SGHDN and CDR2 is FVKESK. Germline trimming cut 4 bases from V and 4 bases from J; bases unmatched to any gene: 14.

The rearrangement links TRBV11-2 to TRBJ1-1, with D possibly matching TRBD1 (5 bases). V lost 5 bases, J lost 5 bases, and 18 bases lay in between. Germline assignment: CDR1 SGHAT and CDR2 FQNNGV. This CDR3 has 15 residues. Here the CDR3 DNA reads TGTGCCAGCAGCCGCTTTATGGGGCAGGGAACTGAAGCTTTCTTT. The encoded protein is CASSRFMGQGTEAFF.

The chain carries TRBV10-3 and TRBJ1-5, with 9 bases aligning to TRBD1. The germline CDR1 and CDR2 sequences are ENHRY and SYGVKD. The CDR3 covers 14 residues. J lost 5 bases, V lost 4 bases, and 3 bases had no gene match. The CDR3 region has the DNA TGTGCCATCAGTGGGGGGGACAGGGATCAGCCCCAGCATTTT. This codes for CAISGGDRDQPQHF.

The genes are TRBV3-1 (or the pseudogene TRBV3-2) and TRBJ2-1; TRBD2 matches at 7 bases. V lost 4 bases to trimming and J lost 4 bases; unmatched junction nucleotides: 10. CDR1 and CDR2 (germline): LGHDT, YNNKEL (reference sequence). The CDR3 contains 16 residues. CDR3 residues: CASSLLLGGPYNEQFF. The CDR3 nucleotides read TGTGCCAGCAGCCTTCTACTGGGAGGGCCGTACAATGAGCAGTTCTTC.